The sequence of this TCR beta chain was determined in a study of human versus mouse CDR3 diversity and MHC coevolution. The CDR3 runs to 14 residues. The germline V gene has CDR1 SGDLS and CDR2 YYNGEE. V dropped 0 bases and J dropped 6 bases, with 11 bases sitting between them. The assay was immunoSEQ multiplex PCR, and TCRdb's table has in-frame clones only and misses some. Of fewer than 100,000 clones listed, around 93% were seen once; the top ten hold 1.2% to 1.5%. Of note for this clone: Antigen: not known.

Study results and limitations: Human T cells were selected on six MHC II alleles. Most of the three human donors had the lowest clonal inequality.

The clonotype comes from a person aged 30 to 69 in good health. Sequenced sample: naive CD4+ T cells from blood. Subset defined: CD45RO-negative CD62L-positive naive CD4 T cells. The chain links TRBV9 to TRBJ2-3; possibly TRBD2 for D (6 bases). Written as DNA, the CDR3 is TGTGCCAGCAGCGTAGCCGCTGGAGGGGATACGCAGTATTTT. It specifies CASSVAAGGDTQYF.